The present T cell receptor (beta chain) was sequenced within a study of regulatory T cells in long-lasting Graves disease listed by TCRdb under 2021. In the study overall: Persistent Graves' disease was defined as persistently positive TSH receptor autoantibodies together with antithyroid drug treatment for over 5 years. This study used TCR sequencing and RNA sequencing of peripheral blood to compare persistent Graves' disease patients against newly diagnosed Graves' disease patients. The study took place in China and was registered as a clinical trial. TCR sequencing covered 13 persistent and approximately 20 newly diagnosed Graves' disease patients, around 33 samples in total. Antithyroid drugs had been taken for around 9.8 years on average by persistent Graves' disease patients in the clinical cohort.

The time point label for this specimen denotes: persistent/refractory GD, antithyroid drugs over 5 years with positive TRAb. RNA was extracted from PBMCs in TRIzol for both TCR sequencing and RNA sequencing. Graves' disease was diagnosed according to American Thyroid Association guidelines. The patients came from an endocrinology department in Xi'an, China. Each patient gave approximately 9 milliliters of peripheral blood, collected in an EDTA anticoagulant tube. Ficoll Paque Plus density gradient separation was used to isolate PBMCs, and no further T cell sorting was done. RNA quality was checked with an Agilent 2100 Bioanalyzer and agarose gel, and concentration with a NanoDrop 2000. Receptor libraries were prepared by multiplex PCR. The instrument was an Illumina HiSeq 4000. TCR beta libraries were built with iRepertoire HTBI primers and Arm-PCR amplification of CDR3 regions. Before sequencing, the PCR products underwent gel purification. Turning to the authors' computational methods: Gene usage analysis of CDR3 amino acid clonotypes relied on the approximately 68 TRBV and more than twelve TRBJ segments identified across samples. COPE and FqMerger were used to merge filtered high-quality paired reads into contigs. BLAST was used to align contigs to IMGT TRBV, TRBD and TRBJ reference genes, and CDR3 was defined according to IMGT. Clonotypes above 0.1% frequency were classified as highly expanded clones. Shannon entropy was used to measure repertoire diversity, and the Gini coefficient was used to measure V-J evenness. A clonotype was considered public if more than one individual shared it. Clones were called with MiXCR by TCRdb after fastp trimmed the public reads at Q25, and only in-frame beta chains were retained. CDR3 protein duplicates are merged, each entry listing the most common genes and DNA. TCRdb's processing, not the authors' own work, is the source of the V and J calls. Within this sample are 650,000 to 850,000 distinct CDR3 sequences, with about 32% of them counted one time only. Of the sample, roughly 40% is held by the ten largest clones.

About this clonotype itself: Its antigen has not been determined. No clone much larger than this one lies a single base away; base qualities are absent.

The CDR3 starts with the cysteine, ends with the phenylalanine, and has 15 residues. Solely the CDR3 DNA is kept, with 45 bases framed from the first base. V loses 0 bases of germline sequence and J loses 4 bases, and the interval between the two ends is 13 bases. The germline V gene (reference sequence) sets CDR1 to GTSNPN and CDR2 to SVGIG. Study-level results and caveats: Persistent disease showed preferential use of TRBV28, TRBJ1-2 and TRBJ2-5, whereas newly diagnosed disease favored TRBV20-1 and TRBJ2-1. Persistent Graves' disease patients showed lower TCR Shannon entropy and fewer highly expanded clones than newly diagnosed patients, suggesting clonal expansion. Peripheral blood alone was examined, since thyroid tissue, which constituted the primary lesion, could not be accessed. Patients with persistent disease shared more public clonotypes (around 3,000) than newly diagnosed patients did (966). As a limitation, the authors acknowledged that the small sample size may reduce accuracy. Sequencing and analysis were restricted to the TCR beta chain.

Recombination linked TRBV30 to TRBJ1-3; a weak D assignment points to TRBD1 (5 bases agree). The sample here was peripheral blood mononuclear cells (PBMCs), taken when the disease was refractory, from a patient treated with antithyroid drugs. This clonotype was obtained from a female donor with Graves disease. Here the CDR3 is given as CAWSVPLREGNTIYF. In nucleotides, the sequence is TGTGCCTGGAGTGTACCGCTCAGGGAGGGAAACACCATATATTTT.